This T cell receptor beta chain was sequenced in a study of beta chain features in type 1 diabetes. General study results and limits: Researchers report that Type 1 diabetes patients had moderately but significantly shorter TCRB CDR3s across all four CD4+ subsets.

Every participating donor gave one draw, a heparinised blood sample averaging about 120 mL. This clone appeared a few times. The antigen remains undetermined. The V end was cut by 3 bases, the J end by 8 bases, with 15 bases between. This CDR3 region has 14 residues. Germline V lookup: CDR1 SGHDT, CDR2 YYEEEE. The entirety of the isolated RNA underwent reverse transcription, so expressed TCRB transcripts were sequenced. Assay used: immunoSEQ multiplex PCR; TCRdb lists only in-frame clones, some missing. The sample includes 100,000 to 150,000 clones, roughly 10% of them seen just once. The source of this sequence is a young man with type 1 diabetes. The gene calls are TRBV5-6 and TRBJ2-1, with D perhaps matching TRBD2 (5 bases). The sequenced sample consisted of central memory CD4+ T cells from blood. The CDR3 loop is CASSSIEGRDEQFF. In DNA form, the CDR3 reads TGTGCCAGCAGCTCTATCGAGGGTCGCGATGAGCAGTTCTTC.